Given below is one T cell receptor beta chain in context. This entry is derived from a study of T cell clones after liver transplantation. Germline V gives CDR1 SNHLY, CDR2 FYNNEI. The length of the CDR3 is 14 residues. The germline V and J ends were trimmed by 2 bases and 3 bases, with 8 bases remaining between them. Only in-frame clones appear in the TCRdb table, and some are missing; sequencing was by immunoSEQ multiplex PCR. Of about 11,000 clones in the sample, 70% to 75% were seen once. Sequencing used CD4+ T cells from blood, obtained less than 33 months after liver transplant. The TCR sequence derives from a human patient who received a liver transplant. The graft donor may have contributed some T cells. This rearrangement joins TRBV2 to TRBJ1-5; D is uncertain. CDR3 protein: CASSERADNQPQHF. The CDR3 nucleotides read TGTGCCAGCAGTGAAAGGGCGGACAATCAGCCCCAGCATTTT.